This T cell receptor (beta chain) stems from a study of CD8+CD57+ T cells in acquired aplastic anemia. General study points: Overlapping CD8+ CDR3 repertoires of patients and controls contained approximately 28 shared sequences.

Genomic DNA, the template, was used for profiling of the TCR beta VDJ and CDR3. One entry per CDR3 protein, called by TCRdb with MiXCR from the reads. The sample contains 180,000 or so distinct CDR3 sequences, 46% of which appear only once. This clonotype was counted at least ten times. What it binds is unknown. The V end was cut by 1 base, the J end by 0 bases, with 15 bases between. CDR1 and CDR2 from the germline V gene are SGHTA and FQGNSA. This CDR3 has 17 amino acids. This chain connects TRBV7-2 to TRBJ1-1; possibly TRBD1 for D (5 bases). The sample was sorted CD4+, CD8+, or CD8+CD57+ T cells (not recorded which) from PBMCs. This receptor was identified in a human donor in good health. CDR3 amino acids: CASSLGQGHPMNTEAFF. In nucleotides, the CDR3 is TGTGCCAGCAGCTTAGGTCAGGGCCATCCAATGAACACTGAAGCTTTCTTT.